The clone carrying this T cell receptor beta chain showed up just a few times. As yet, its antigen is unknown. The data stem from a study of shared clonotypes between healthy human individuals. Germline V gene sequence: CDR1 SGHRS, CDR2 YFSETQ. V lost 0 bases and J lost 9, with 10 bases in between. CDR3 length: 14 amino acids. Study observations and caveats: Memory subsets generally showed smaller estimated richness than naive subsets did.

In the original analysis: Owing to the provision of junction-only sequences devoid of quality scores by immunoSEQ, filtering differed. Measured with immunoSEQ multiplex PCR; TCRdb has only the in-frame clones, and not every one. The V and J calls and clone size come from that table; D and trimming were worked out from the DNA. Counted here are about 1 million clones, about 75% occurring once; the ten biggest clones make up about 1.5%. This rearrangement joins TRBV5-1 to TRBJ1-6; a possible D gene is TRBD1 (5 bases). The origin of this receptor is a young man in good health. The source material was memory CD4+ T cells sorted from blood. Subset specified: CD45RA-negative fraction. Written as DNA, the CDR3 is TGCGCCAGCAGCTTGGTCGCGGGGGTTTCACCCCTCCACTTT. This encodes CASSLVAGVSPLHF. The variable domain in full, with the rest retrieved from reference TRBV5-1 and TRBJ1-6, is KAGVTQTPRYLIKTRGQQVTLSCSPISGHRSVSWYQQTPGQGLQFLFEYFSETQRNKGNFPGRFSGRQFSNSRSEMNVSTLELGDSALYLCASSLVAGVSPLHFGNGTRLTVT.